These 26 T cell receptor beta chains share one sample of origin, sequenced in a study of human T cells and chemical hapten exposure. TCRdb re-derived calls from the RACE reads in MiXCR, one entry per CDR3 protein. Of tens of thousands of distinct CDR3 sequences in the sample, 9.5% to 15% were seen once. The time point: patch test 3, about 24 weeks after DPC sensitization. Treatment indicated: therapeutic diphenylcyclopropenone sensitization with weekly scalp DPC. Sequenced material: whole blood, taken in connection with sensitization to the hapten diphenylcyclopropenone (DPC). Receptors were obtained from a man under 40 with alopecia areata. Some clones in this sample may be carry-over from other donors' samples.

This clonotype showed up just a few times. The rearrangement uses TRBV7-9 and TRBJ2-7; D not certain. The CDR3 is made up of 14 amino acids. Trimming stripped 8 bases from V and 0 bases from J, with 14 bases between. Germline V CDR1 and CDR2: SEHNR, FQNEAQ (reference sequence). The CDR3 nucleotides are TGTGCCAGCCGGATGGCCCCGAGCTCCTACGAGCAGTACTTC. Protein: CASRMAPSSYEQYF.

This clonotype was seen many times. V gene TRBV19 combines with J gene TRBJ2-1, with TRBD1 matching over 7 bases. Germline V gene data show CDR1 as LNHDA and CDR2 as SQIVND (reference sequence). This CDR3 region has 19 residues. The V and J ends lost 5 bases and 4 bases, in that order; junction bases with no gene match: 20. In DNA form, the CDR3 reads TGTGCCAGTAGTCTTGGGGATACAGGGGCCCCCTCCCTATACAATGAGCAGTTCTTC. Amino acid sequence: CASSLGDTGAPSLYNEQFF.

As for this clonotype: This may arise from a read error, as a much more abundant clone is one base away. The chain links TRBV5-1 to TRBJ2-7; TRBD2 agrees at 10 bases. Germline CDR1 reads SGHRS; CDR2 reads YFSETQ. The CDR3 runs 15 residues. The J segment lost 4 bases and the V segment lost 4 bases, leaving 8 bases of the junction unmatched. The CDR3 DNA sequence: TGCGCCAGCAGCCCAAGGAGTAGCGGGGGGTACGAGCAGTACTTC. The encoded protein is CASSPRSSGGYEQYF.

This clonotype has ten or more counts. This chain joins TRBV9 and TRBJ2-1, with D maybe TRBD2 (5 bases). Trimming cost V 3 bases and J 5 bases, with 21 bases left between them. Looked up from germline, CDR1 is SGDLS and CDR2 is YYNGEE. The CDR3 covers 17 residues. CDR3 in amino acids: CASSANPGSPADNEQFF. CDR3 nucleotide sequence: TGTGCCAGCAGCGCAAACCCGGGATCGCCAGCGGACAATGAGCAGTTCTTC.

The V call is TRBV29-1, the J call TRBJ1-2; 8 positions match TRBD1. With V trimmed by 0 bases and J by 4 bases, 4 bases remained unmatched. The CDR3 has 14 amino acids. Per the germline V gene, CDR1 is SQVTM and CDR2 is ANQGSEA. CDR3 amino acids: CSVEDRGRSYGYTF. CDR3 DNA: TGCAGCGTTGAAGACAGGGGGCGGAGCTATGGCTACACCTTC.

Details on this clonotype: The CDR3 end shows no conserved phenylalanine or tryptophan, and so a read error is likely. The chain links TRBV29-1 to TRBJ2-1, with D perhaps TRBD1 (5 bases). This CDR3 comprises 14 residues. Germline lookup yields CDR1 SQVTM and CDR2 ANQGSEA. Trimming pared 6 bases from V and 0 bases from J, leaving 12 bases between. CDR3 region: CSVPGQGSYNEQFL. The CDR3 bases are TGCAGCGTCCCCGGGCAGGGCTCCTACAATGAGCAGTTCTTG.

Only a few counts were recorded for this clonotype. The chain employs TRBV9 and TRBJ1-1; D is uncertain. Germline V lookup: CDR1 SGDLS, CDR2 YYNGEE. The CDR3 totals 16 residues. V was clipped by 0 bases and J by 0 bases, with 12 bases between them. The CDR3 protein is CASSVGGGTLNTEAFF. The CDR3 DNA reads TGTGCCAGCAGCGTAGGAGGAGGCACGCTGAACACTGAAGCTTTCTTT.

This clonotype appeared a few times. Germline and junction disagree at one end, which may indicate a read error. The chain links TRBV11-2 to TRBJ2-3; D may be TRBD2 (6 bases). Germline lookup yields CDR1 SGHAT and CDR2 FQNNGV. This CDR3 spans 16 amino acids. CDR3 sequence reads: CASSLFFEWTSQKRDF. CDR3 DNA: TGTGCCAGCAGCTTATTTTTTGAATGGACATCCCAAAAGCGGGATTTT.

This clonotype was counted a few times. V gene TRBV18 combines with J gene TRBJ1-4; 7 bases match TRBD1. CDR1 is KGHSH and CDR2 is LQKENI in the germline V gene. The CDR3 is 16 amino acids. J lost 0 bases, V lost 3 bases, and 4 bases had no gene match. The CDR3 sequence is CASSPQGQTTNEKLFF. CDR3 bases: TGTGCCAGCTCACCCCAGGGACAGACAACTAATGAAAAACTGTTTTTT.

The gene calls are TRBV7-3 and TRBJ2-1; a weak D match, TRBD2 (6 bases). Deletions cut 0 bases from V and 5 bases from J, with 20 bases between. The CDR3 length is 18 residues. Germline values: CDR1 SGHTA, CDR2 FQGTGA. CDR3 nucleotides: TGTGCCAGCAGCTTAACAATAAGCGGGCCGAGTCGGGACAATGAGCAGTTCTTC. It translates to CASSLTISGPSRDNEQFF.

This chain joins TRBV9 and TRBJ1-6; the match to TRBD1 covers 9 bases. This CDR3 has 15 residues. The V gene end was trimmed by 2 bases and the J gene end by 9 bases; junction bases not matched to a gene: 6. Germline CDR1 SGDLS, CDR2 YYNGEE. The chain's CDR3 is CASSVGTGSGSPLHF. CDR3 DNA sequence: TGTGCCAGCAGCGTGGGGACAGGGAGCGGTTCACCCCTCCACTTT.

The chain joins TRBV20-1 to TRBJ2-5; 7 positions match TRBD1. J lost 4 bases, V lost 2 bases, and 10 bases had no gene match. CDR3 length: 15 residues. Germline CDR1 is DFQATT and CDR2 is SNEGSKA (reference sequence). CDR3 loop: CSARPGTVTGETQYF. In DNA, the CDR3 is TGCAGTGCTAGACCCGGGACAGTAACAGGAGAGACCCAGTACTTC.

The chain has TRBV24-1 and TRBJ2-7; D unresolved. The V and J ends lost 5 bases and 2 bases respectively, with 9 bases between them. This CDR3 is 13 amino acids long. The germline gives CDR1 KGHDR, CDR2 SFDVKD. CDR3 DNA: TGTGCCACCAGTGCTGCCGGAGCCTACGAGCAGTACTTC. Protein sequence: CATSAAGAYEQYF.

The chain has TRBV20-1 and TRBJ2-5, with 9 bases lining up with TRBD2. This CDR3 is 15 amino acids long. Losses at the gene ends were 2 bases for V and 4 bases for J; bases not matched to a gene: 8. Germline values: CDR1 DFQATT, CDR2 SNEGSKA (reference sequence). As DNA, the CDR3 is TGCAGTGCTAGAATGGCGGGGGGGCCAGTAGAGACCCAGTACTTC. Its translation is CSARMAGGPVETQYF.

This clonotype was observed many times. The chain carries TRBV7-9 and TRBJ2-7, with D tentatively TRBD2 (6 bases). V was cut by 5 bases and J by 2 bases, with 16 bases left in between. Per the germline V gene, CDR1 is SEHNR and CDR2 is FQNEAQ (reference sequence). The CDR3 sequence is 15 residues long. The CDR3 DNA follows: TGTGCCAGCAGCCCGACGGGACTCGAAACCTACGAGCAGTACTTC. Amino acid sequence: CASSPTGLETYEQYF.

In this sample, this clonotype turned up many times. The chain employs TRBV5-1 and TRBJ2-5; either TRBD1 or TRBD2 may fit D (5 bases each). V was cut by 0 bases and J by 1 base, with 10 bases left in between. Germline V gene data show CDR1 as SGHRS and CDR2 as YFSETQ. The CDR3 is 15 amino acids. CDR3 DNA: TGCGCCAGCAGCTTGGTAGGGACGTTCCAAGAGACCCAGTACTTC. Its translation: CASSLVGTFQETQYF.

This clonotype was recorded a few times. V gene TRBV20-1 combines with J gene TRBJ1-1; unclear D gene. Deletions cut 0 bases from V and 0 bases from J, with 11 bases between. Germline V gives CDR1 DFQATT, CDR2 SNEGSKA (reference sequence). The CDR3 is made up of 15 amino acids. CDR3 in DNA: TGCAGTGCTAGAGATGGGGATACCGTGAACACTGAAGCTTTCTTT. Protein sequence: CSARDGDTVNTEAFF.

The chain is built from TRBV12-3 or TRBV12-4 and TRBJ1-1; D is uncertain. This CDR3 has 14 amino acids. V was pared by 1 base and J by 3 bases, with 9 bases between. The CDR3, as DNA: TGTGCCAGCAGTTTAGGGGTTTGGGACACTGAAGCTTTCTTT. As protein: CASSLGVWDTEAFF.

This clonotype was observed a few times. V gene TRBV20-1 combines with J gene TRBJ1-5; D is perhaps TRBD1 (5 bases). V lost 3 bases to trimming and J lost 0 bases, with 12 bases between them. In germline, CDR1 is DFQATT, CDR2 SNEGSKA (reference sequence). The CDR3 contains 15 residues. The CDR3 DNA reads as TGCAGTGCTAGGGGGGGAGCTTATAGCAATCAGCCCCAGCATTTT. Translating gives CSARGGAYSNQPQHF.

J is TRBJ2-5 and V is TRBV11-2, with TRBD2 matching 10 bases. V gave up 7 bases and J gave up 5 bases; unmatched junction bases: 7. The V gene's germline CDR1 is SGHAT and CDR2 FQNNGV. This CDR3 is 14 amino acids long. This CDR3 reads CASKERGGYETQYF. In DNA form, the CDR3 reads TGTGCCAGCAAAGAGCGGGGGGGCTATGAGACCCAGTACTTC.

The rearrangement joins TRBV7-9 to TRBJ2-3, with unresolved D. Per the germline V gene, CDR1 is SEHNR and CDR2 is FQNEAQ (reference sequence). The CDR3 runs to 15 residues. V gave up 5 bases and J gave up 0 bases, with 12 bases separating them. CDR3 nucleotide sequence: TGTGCCAGCAGCATCGACGGAGATAGCACAGATACGCAGTATTTT. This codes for CASSIDGDSTDTQYF.

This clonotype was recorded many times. The CDR3 loop is CASSSPRDRGTFSTDTQYF. The CDR3 DNA sequence: TGTGCCAGCAGCTCCCCCCGGGACAGGGGCACCTTTAGCACAGATACGCAGTATTTT. The J gene is TRBJ2-3, the V gene TRBV7-9; 10 nucleotides agree with TRBD1. J lost 0 bases, V lost 4 bases, and 13 bases had no gene match. Germline assignment: CDR1 SEHNR and CDR2 FQNEAQ (reference sequence). CDR3 length: 19 amino acids.

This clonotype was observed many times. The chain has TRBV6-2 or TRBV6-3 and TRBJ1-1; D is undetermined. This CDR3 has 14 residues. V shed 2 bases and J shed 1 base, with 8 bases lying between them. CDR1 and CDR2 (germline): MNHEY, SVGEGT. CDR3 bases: TGTGCCAGCAGTTACAGACCTGGGAACACTGAAGCTTTCTTT. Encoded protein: CASSYRPGNTEAFF.

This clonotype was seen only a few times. Written as DNA, the CDR3 is TGTGCCAGCAGTTACTCGATGGGCAGGGTAAATTCACCCCTCCACTTT. This sequence encodes CASSYSMGRVNSPLHF. The chain links TRBV6-5 to TRBJ1-6, with a weak D call TRBD1 (5 bases). The CDR3 contains 16 residues. Germline V gene sequence: CDR1 MNHEY, CDR2 SVGAGI. V lost 0 bases and J lost 7, with 13 bases in between.

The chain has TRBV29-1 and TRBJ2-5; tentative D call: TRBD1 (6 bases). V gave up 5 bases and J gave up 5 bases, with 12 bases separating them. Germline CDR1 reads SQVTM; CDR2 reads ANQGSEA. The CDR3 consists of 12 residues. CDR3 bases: TGCAGCGTTATGGGGGCTGAGGAGACCCAGTACTTC. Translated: CSVMGAEETQYF.

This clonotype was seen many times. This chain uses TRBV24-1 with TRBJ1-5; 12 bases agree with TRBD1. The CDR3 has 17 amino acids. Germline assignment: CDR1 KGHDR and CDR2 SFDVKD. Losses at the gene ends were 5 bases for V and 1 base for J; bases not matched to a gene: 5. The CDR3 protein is CATSASGTGGSNQPQHF. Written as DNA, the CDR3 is TGTGCCACCAGTGCCTCGGGGACAGGGGGCAGCAATCAGCCCCAGCATTTT.